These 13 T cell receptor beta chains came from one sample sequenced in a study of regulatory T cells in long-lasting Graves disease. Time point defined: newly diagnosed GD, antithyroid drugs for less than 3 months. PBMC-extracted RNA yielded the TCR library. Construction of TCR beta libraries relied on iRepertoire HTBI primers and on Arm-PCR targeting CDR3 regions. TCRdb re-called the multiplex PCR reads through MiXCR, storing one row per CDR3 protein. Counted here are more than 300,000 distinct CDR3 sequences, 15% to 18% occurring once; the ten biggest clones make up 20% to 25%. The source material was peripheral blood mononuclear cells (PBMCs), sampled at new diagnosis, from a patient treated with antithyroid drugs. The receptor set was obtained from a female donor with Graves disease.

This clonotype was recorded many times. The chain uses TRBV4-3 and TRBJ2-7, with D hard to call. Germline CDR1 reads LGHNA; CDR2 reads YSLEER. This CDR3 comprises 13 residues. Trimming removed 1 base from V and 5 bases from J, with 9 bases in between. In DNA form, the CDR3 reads TGCGCCAGCAGCCAAGTTCAAAGCCACGAGCAGTACTTC. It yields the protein CASSQVQSHEQYF.

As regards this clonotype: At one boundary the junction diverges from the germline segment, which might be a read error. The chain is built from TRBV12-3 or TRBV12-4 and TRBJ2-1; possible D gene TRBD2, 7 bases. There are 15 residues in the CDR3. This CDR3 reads CASSLYGGPYNEQLF. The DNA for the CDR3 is TGTGCCAGCAGTTTGTACGGGGGGCCCTACAATGAGCAGCTCTTC.

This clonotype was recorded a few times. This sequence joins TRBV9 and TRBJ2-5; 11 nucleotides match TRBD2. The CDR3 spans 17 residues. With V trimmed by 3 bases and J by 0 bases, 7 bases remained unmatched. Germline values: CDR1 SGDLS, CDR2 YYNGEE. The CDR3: CASSGGTSGGYQETQYF. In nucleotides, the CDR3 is TGTGCCAGCAGCGGCGGGACTAGCGGCGGGTACCAAGAGACCCAGTACTTC.

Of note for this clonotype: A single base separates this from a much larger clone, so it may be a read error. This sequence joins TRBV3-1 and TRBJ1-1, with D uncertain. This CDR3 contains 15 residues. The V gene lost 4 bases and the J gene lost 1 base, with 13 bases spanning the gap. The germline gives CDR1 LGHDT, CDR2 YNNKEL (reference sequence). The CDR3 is CASSLSGKKNTEAFF. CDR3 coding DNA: TGTGCCAGCAGCCTATCGGGAAAGAAGAACACTGAAGCTTTCTTT.

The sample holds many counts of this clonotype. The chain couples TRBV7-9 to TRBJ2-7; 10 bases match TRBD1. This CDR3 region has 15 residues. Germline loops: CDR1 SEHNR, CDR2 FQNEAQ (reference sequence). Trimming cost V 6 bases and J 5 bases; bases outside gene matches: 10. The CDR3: CASSAIGTGDHEQYF. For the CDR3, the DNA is TGTGCCAGCAGTGCTATCGGGACAGGGGATCACGAGCAGTACTTC.

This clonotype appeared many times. CDR3 residues: CASHRGDSPLHF. The CDR3 DNA reads TGTGCCAGCCACAGGGGGGATTCACCCCTCCACTTT. The genes are TRBV6-1 and TRBJ1-6; 8 positions match TRBD1. V gave up 8 bases and J gave up 8 bases; unmatched junction bases: 2. Germline V gene sequence: CDR1 MNHNS, CDR2 SASEGT. The CDR3 consists of 12 residues.

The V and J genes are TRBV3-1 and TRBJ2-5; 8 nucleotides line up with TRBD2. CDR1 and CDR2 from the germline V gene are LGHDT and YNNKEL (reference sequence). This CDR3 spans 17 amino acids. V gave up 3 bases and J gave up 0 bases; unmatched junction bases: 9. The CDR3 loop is CASSHPTSGLYQETQYF. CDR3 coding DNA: TGTGCCAGCAGCCACCCTACTAGCGGACTGTACCAAGAGACCCAGTACTTC.

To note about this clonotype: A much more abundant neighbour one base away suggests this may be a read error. CDR3 in DNA: TGTGCCAGCAGCCAGAAGATTAGCGGGAGACGAGCAGATACGCAGTATTTT. Translating it yields CASSQKISGRRADTQYF. The chain carries TRBV3-1 and TRBJ2-3; 9 positions match TRBD2. The CDR3 is 17 amino acids. In germline, CDR1 is LGHDT, CDR2 YNNKEL (reference sequence). Trimming cost V 3 bases and J 4 bases; bases outside gene matches: 11.

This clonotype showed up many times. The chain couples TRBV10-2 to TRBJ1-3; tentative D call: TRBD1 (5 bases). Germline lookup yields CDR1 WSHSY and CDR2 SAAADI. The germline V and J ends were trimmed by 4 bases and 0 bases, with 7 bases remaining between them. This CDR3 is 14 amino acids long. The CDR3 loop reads CASSGQSSGNTIYF. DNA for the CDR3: TGCGCCAGCAGTGGACAGAGCTCTGGAAACACCATATATTTT.

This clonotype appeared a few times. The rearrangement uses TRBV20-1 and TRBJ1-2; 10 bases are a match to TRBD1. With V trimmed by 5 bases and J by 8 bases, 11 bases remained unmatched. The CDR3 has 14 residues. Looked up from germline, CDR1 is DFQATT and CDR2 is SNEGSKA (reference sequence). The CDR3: CSAPSGTGEGGYTF. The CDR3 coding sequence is TGCAGTGCTCCCTCCGGGACAGGGGAGGGCGGCTACACCTTC.

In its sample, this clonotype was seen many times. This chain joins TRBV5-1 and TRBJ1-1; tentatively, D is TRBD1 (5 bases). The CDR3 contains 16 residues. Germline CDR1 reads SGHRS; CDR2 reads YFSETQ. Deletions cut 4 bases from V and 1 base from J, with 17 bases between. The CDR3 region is CASSGDRRGGNTEAFF. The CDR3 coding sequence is TGCGCCAGCAGCGGCGACAGAAGGGGAGGGAACACTGAAGCTTTCTTT.

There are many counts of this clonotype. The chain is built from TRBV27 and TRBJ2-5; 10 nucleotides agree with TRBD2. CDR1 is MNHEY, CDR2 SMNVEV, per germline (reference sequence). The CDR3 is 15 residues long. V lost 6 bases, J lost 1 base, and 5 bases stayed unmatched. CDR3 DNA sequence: TGTGCCAGCAGAAGGACTAGCGGCTTCCAAGAGACCCAGTACTTC. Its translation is CASRRTSGFQETQYF.

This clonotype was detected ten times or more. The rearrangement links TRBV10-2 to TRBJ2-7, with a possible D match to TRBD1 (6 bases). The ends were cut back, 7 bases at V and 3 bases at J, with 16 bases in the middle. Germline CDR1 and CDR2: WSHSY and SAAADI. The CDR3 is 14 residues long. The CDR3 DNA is TGCGCCAGCACCCCGGGACAATCTCTCTACGAGCAGTACTTC. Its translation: CASTPGQSLYEQYF.